The 17 T cell receptor beta chains below come from one sample, sequenced in a study of blood T cell repertoires in COVID-19. Measured with immunoSEQ multiplex PCR; TCRdb has only the in-frame clones, and not every one. Of some 150,000 clones in the sample, about 87% were seen once. Sequencing used peripheral blood. These receptors came from a man aged 50 to 59 with active COVID-19.

The chain recombines TRBV4-1 with TRBJ2-2; D might be TRBD2 (6 bases). Germline CDR1 and CDR2: MGHRA and YSYEKL. Trimming removed 1 base at V and 12 bases at J, with 15 bases between. The CDR3 extends over 14 amino acids. The CDR3 DNA reads TGCGCCAGCAGCCAAGGAAGCGGGTGGAGGAAGCTGTTTTTT. It codes for CASSQGSGWRKLFF.

The genes are TRBV2 and TRBJ1-5; 7 nucleotides line up with TRBD1. Per germline, CDR1 SNHLY and CDR2 FYNNEI. V trimming: 6 bases; J trimming: 4 bases; junction bases outside the gene matches: 6. The CDR3 is made up of 14 amino acids. The CDR3 reads CASRSTGPNQPQHF. CDR3 coding DNA: TGTGCCAGCAGATCGACAGGGCCTAATCAGCCCCAGCATTTT.

J is TRBJ2-1 and V is TRBV7-9; 14 positions agree with TRBD2. This CDR3 spans 18 amino acids. CDR1 is SEHNR and CDR2 is FQNEAQ in the germline V gene (reference sequence). Trimming took 4 bases from V and 5 from J; bases not matched to a gene: 10. The CDR3 nucleotides read TGTGCCAGCAGCTGGGGTGGGACTAGCGGGGGAAAGGACAATGAGCAGTTCTTC. As protein: CASSWGGTSGGKDNEQFF.

The V and J genes are TRBV7-3 and TRBJ2-5; D remains unclear. This CDR3 has 15 residues. Trimming left V 2 bases short and J 5 bases short, with 15 bases between. Per germline, CDR1 SGHTA and CDR2 FQGTGA. The CDR3: CASSLGVALTETQYF. In DNA form, the CDR3 reads TGTGCCAGCAGCTTAGGAGTGGCACTTACGGAGACCCAGTACTTC.

This chain links TRBV3-1 (or the pseudogene TRBV3-2) with TRBJ2-5, with D unresolved. This CDR3 is 15 amino acids long. Trimming shortened V by 1 base and J by 4 bases, and 13 bases separated the two germline ends. In germline, CDR1 is LGHDT, CDR2 YNNKEL (reference sequence). The CDR3 region is CASSQVLRDGETQYF. The CDR3 region has the DNA TGTGCCAGCAGCCAAGTCCTGCGCGATGGAGAGACCCAGTACTTC.

The chain is built from TRBV30 and TRBJ1-1, with D unresolved. Trimming left V 0 bases short and J 6 bases short, with 8 bases between. The CDR3 covers 12 residues. Germline-derived CDR1 and CDR2 are GTSNPN and SVGIG (reference sequence). DNA of the CDR3: TGTGCCTGGAGTGTACCTCACTCTGAAGCTTTCTTT. Translated: CAWSVPHSEAFF.

The CDR3 sequence is CASSLFRDQPQHF. The CDR3 DNA reads as TGTGCCAGCAGCTTATTCAGGGATCAGCCCCAGCATTTT. V is TRBV11-1 and J is TRBJ1-5, with D perhaps matching TRBD1 (5 bases). The CDR3 runs 13 residues. CDR1 is SGHAT and CDR2 is FQDESV in the germline V gene (reference sequence). V gave up 2 bases and J gave up 5 bases, with 7 bases separating them. Drawing the rest from reference TRBV11-1 and TRBJ1-5, the complete variable domain is EAEVAQSPRYKITEKSQAVAFWCDPISGHATLYWYRQILGQGPELLVQFQDESVVDDSQLPKDRFSAERLKGVDSTLKIQPAELGDSAMYLCASSLFRDQPQHFGDGTRLSIL.

The rearrangement uses TRBV5-6 and TRBJ2-1; 9 nucleotides line up with TRBD1. Germline V gene data show CDR1 as SGHDT and CDR2 as YYEEEE. V gave up 5 bases and J gave up 6 bases; unmatched junction bases: 3. The CDR3 spans 13 residues. The CDR3 bases are TGTGCCAGCAGGGGACAGGGCAGCAATGAGCAGTTCTTC. Protein: CASRGQGSNEQFF.

The chain recombines TRBV2 with TRBJ2-1; D may be TRBD2 (5 bases). The germline V and J ends were trimmed by 4 bases and 7 bases, with 14 bases remaining between them. The CDR3 consists of 14 residues. In germline, CDR1 is SNHLY, CDR2 FYNNEI. CDR3 nucleotides: TGTGCCAGCAGTGTTGGCGCTAGCAGGAATGAGCAGTTCTTC. As protein: CASSVGASRNEQFF.

The CDR3 nucleotides read TGTGCCATCAGTCCTCGGGGGTTCTACGAGCAGTACTTC. Protein sequence: CAISPRGFYEQYF. This sequence joins TRBV10-3 and TRBJ2-7; maybe TRBD2 (6 bases). V was clipped by 5 bases and J by 3 bases, with 11 bases between them. CDR3 length: 13 amino acids. From germline, CDR1 is ENHRY and CDR2 SYGVKD.

V gene TRBV30 combines with J gene TRBJ1-2, with TRBD1 identical over 8 bases. This CDR3 has 15 residues. V shed 3 bases and J 5 bases; nucleotides not matched to a gene: 11. CDR1 is GTSNPN and CDR2 is SVGIG in the germline V gene (reference sequence). CDR3 region: CAWSAYRGTTYGYTF. As DNA, the CDR3 is TGTGCCTGGAGCGCCTACAGGGGGACGACTTATGGCTACACCTTC.

The V gene is TRBV5-4, the J gene TRBJ1-1; 9 positions agree with TRBD1. Germline CDR1 reads SGHNT; CDR2 reads YYREEE (reference sequence). The CDR3 is 14 residues long. The junction had 2 bases not matched to a gene; V was cut back by 3 bases and J by 2 bases. The CDR3: CASSSTGGNTEAFF. The CDR3 nucleotides are TGTGCCAGCAGCTCGACAGGGGGAAACACTGAAGCTTTCTTT.

As to this clone: Different DNA sequences within this sample yield the same CDR3. This chain links TRBV12-3 or TRBV12-4 with TRBJ2-5; tentative D call: TRBD2 (6 bases). The CDR3 is made up of 12 amino acids. The ends were cut back, 3 bases at V and 4 bases at J, with 6 bases in the middle. This chain's CDR3 is CASSFGGETQYF. For the CDR3, the DNA is TGTGCCAGCAGTTTCGGGGGAGAGACCCAGTACTTC.

This chain joins TRBV20-1 and TRBJ2-1; 7 bases match TRBD1. Germline trimming cut 5 bases from V and 7 bases from J; bases unmatched to any gene: 2. Germline V CDR1 and CDR2: DFQATT, SNEGSKA (reference sequence). The CDR3 is 11 residues long. The CDR3 here is CSAGQVNEQFF. In nucleotides, the CDR3 is TGCAGTGCTGGACAGGTAAATGAGCAGTTCTTC.

This rearrangement joins TRBV19 to TRBJ1-5; D is possibly TRBD1 (5 bases). The germline V and J ends were trimmed by 6 bases and 1 base, with 10 bases remaining between them. Germline CDR1 reads LNHDA; CDR2 reads SQIVND (reference sequence). The CDR3 has 14 amino acids. The CDR3 DNA follows: TGTGCCAGTAGACCGGACAAGAGCAATCAGCCCCAGCATTTT. It is translated as CASRPDKSNQPQHF.

This rearrangement joins TRBV2 to TRBJ2-7; TRBD2 matches at 13 bases. The junction had 6 bases not matched to a gene; V was cut back by 6 bases and J by 7 bases. The CDR3 extends over 14 amino acids. From germline, CDR1 is SNHLY and CDR2 FYNNEI. The DNA for the CDR3 is TGTGCCAGCAGAATGACTAGCGGGGGGTGGGAGCAGTACTTC. Its protein product is CASRMTSGGWEQYF.

This clone showed up just once. The chain carries TRBV6-4 and TRBJ1-2; no definite D call. Germline V gives CDR1 MRHNA, CDR2 SNTAGT. This CDR3 comprises 14 residues. V shed 4 bases and J shed 8 bases, with 17 bases lying between them. CDR3 sequence (DNA): TGTGCCAGCAGTGCCCGTTTCCAAGGCGGCGGCTACACCTTC. Residues: CASSARFQGGGYTF.